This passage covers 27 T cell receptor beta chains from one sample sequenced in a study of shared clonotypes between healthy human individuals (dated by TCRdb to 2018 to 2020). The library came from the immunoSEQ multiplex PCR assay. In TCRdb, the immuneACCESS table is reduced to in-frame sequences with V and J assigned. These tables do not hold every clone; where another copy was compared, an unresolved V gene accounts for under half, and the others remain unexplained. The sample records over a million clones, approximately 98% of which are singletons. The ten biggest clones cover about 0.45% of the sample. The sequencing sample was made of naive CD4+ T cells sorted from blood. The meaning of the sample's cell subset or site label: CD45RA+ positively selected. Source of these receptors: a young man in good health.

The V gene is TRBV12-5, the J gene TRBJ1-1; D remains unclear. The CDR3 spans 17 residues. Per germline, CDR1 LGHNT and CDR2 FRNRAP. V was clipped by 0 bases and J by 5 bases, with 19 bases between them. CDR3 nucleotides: TGTGCTAGTGGTTTGGTACTGGCCAGCCCCATGGGGACTGAAGCTTTCTTT. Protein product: CASGLVLASPMGTEAFF. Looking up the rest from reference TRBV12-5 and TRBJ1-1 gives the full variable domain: DARVTQTPRHKVTEMGQEVTMRCQPILGHNTVFWYRQTMMQGLELLAYFRNRAPLDDSGMPKDRFSAEMPDATLATLKIQPSEPRDSAVYFCASGLVLASPMGTEAFFGQGTRLTVV.

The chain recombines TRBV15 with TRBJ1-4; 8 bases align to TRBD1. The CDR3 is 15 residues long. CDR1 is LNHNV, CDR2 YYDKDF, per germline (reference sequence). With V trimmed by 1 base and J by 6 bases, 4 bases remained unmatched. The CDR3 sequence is CATSRGGTGDEKLFF. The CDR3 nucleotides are TGTGCCACCAGCAGAGGAGGGACAGGCGATGAAAAACTGTTTTTT.

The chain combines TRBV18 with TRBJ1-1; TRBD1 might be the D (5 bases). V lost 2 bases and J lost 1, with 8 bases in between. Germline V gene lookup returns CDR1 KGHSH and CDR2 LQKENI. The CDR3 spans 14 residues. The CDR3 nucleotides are TGTGCCAGCTCACCAAGGGACGGGAACACTGAAGCTTTCTTT. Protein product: CASSPRDGNTEAFF.

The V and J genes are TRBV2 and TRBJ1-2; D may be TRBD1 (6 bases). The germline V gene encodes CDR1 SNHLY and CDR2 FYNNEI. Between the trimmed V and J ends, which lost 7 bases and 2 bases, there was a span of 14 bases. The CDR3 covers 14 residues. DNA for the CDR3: TGTGCCAGCACCCTACAGGGCCCGAACTATGGCTACACCTTC. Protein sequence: CASTLQGPNYGYTF.

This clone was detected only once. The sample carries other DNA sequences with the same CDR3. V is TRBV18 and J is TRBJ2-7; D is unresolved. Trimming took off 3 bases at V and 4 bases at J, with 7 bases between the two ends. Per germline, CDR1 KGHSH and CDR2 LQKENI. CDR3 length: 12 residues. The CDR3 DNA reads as TGTGCCAGCTCACCCTCCCGTTACGAGCAGTACTTC. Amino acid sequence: CASSPSRYEQYF.

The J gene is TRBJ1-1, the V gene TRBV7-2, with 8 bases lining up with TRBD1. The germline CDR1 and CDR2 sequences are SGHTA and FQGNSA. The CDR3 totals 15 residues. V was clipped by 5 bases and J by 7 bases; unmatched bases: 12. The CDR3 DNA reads TGTGCCAGCAGCCCGCAAGACAGGGGTACCCGTGAAGCTTTCTTT. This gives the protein CASSPQDRGTREAFF.

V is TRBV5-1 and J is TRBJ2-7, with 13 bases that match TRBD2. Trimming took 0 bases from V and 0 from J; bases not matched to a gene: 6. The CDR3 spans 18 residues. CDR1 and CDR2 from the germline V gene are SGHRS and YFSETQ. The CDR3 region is CASSLDGTSGTLSYEQYF. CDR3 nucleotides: TGCGCCAGCAGCTTGGACGGGACTAGCGGGACCCTCTCCTACGAGCAGTACTTC.

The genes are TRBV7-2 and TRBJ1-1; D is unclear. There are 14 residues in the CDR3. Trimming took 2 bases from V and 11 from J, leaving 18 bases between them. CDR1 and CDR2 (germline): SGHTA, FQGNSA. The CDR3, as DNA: TGTGCCAGCAGCTTATCGCCTTGGCAGAGCGGGGCTTTCTTT. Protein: CASSLSPWQSGAFF. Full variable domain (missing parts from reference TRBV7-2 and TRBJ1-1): GAGVSQSPSNKVTEKGKDVELRCDPISGHTALYWYRQSLGQGLEFLIYFQGNSAPDKSGLPSDRFSAERTGGSVSTLTIQRTQQEDSAVYLCASSLSPWQSGAFFGQGTRLTVV.

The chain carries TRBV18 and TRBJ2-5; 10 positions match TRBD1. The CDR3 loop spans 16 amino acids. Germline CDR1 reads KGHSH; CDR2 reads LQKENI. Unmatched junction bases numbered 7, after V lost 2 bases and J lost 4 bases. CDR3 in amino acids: CASSPIWTGGGETQYF. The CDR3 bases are TGTGCCAGCTCACCAATTTGGACAGGGGGTGGAGAGACCCAGTACTTC.

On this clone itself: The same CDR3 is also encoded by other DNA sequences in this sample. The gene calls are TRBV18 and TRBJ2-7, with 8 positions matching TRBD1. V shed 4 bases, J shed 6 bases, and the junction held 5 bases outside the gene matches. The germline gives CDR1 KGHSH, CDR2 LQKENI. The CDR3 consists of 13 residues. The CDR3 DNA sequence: TGTGCCAGCTCACTTGGGACAGGAGGCGAGCAGTACTTC. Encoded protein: CASSLGTGGEQYF.

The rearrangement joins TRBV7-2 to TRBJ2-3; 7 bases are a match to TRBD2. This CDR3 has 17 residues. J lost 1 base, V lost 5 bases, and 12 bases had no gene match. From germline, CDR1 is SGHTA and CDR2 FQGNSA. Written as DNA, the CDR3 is TGTGCCAGCAGCCCAAAACGGGGGAGGGGTGGCACAGATACGCAGTATTTT. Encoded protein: CASSPKRGRGGTDTQYF.

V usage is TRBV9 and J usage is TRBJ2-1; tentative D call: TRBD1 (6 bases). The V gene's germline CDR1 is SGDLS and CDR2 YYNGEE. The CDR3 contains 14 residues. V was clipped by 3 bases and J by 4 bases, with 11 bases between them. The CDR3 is CASSAQGLYNEQFF. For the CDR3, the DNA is TGTGCCAGCAGCGCACAGGGTCTATACAATGAGCAGTTCTTC.

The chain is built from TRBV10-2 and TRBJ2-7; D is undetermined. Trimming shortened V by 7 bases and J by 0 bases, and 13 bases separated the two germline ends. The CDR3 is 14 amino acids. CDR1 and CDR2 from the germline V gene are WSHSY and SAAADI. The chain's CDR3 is CASKREVSSYEQYF. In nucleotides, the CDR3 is TGCGCCAGCAAAAGAGAGGTCAGCTCCTACGAGCAGTACTTC.

CDR3 DNA sequence: TGTGCCAGCAGTGATGTCAAAGGGAGAACGGAGCTGTTTTTT. Its protein product is CASSDVKGRTELFF. J is TRBJ2-2 and V is TRBV2; D is possibly TRBD2 (5 bases). CDR1 and CDR2 from the germline V gene are SNHLY and FYNNEI. V dropped 3 bases and J dropped 10 bases, with 15 bases sitting between them. The CDR3 consists of 14 residues.

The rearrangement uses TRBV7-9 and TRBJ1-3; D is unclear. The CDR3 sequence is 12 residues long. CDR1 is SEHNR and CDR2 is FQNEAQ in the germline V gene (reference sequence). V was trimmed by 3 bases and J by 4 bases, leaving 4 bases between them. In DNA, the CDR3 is TGTGCCAGCAGCTTTCAAGGAAACACCATATATTTT. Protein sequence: CASSFQGNTIYF.

The chain's CDR3 is CAVFRGSGRAREQFF. The CDR3, as DNA: TGTGCCGTATTCCGTGGGAGCGGGAGGGCCCGTGAGCAGTTCTTC. This chain uses TRBV27 with TRBJ2-1; 10 bases are a match to TRBD2. The germline gives CDR1 MNHEY, CDR2 SMNVEV (reference sequence). This CDR3 is 15 amino acids long. V lost 11 bases, J lost 9 bases, and 16 bases stayed unmatched.

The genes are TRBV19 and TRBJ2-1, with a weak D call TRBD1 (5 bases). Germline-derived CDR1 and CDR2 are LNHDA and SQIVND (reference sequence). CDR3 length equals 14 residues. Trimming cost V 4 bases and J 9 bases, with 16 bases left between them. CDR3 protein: CASSTDPVGREQFF. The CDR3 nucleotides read TGTGCCAGTAGTACCGATCCGGTGGGGCGTGAGCAGTTCTTC.

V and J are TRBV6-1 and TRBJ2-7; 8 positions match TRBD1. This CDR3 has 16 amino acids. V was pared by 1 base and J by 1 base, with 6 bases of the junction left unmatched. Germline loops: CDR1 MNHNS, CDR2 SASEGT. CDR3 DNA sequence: TGTGCCAGCAGTGAAGTCGGACAGGGACGATCCTACGAGCAGTACTTC. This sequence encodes CASSEVGQGRSYEQYF.

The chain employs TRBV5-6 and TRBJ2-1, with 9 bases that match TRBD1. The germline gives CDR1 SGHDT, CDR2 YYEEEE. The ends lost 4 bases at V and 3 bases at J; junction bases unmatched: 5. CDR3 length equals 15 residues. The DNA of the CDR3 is TGTGCCAGCAGCACCCGGGACAGGGACTACAATGAGCAGTTCTTC. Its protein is CASSTRDRDYNEQFF.

As DNA, the CDR3 is TGTGCCAGCAGCTTAGATCTTGGGCTAGCTTTCTATGAGCAGTTCTTC. Its translation: CASSLDLGLAFYEQFF. The V call is TRBV11-2, the J call TRBJ2-1; TRBD2 is a possible D gene (5 bases). The CDR3 totals 16 residues. V was pared by 0 bases and J by 8 bases, with 17 bases between. Looked up from germline, CDR1 is SGHAT and CDR2 is FQNNGV.

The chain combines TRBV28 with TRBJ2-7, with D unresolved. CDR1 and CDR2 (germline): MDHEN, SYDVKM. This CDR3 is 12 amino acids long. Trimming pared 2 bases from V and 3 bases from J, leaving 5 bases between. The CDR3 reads CASSLPRYEQYF. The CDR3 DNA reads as TGTGCCAGCAGTTTACCCCGCTACGAGCAGTACTTC.

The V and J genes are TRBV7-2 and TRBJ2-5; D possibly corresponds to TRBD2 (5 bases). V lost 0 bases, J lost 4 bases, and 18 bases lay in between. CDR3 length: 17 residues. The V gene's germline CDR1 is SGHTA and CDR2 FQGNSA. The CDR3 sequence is CASSLASREGWRETQYF. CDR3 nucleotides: TGTGCCAGCAGCTTAGCGTCCCGAGAGGGTTGGCGAGAGACCCAGTACTTC. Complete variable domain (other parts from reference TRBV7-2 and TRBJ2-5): GAGVSQSPSNKVTEKGKDVELRCDPISGHTALYWYRQSLGQGLEFLIYFQGNSAPDKSGLPSDRFSAERTGGSVSTLTIQRTQQEDSAVYLCASSLASREGWRETQYFGPGTRLLVL.

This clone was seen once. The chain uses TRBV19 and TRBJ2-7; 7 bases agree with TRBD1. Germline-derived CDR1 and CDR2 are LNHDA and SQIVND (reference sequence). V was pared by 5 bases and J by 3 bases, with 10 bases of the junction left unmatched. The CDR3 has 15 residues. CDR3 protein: CASSDRTGAYYEQYF. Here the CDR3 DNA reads TGTGCCAGTAGTGATAGGACAGGAGCCTACTACGAGCAGTACTTC.

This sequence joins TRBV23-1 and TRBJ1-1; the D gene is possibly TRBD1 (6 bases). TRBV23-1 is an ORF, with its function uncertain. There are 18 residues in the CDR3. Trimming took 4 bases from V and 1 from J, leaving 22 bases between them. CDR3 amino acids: CASSRRTGSPGENTEAFF. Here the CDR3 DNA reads TGCGCCAGCAGTCGGAGAACAGGGTCCCCGGGGGAGAACACTGAAGCTTTCTTT.

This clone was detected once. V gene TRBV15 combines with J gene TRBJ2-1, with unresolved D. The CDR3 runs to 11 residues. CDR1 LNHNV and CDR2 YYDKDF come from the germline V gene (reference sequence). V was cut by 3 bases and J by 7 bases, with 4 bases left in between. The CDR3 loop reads CATSRENEQFF. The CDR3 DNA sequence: TGTGCCACCAGCAGGGAGAATGAGCAGTTCTTC.

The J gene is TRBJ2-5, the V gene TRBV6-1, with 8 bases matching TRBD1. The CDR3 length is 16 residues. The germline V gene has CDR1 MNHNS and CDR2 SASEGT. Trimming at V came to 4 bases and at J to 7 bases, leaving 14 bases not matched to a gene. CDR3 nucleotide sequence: TGTGCCAGCAGTGCTGATATCGGACAGGGTGCGGGGACCCAGTACTTC. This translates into CASSADIGQGAGTQYF.

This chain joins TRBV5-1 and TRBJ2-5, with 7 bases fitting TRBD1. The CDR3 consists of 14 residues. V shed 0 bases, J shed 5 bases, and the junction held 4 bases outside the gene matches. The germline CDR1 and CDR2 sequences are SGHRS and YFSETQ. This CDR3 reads CASSLDRGTETQYF. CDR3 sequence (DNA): TGCGCCAGCAGCTTGGACAGGGGAACGGAGACCCAGTACTTC.